These T cell receptor beta chains were read from a single sample in a study of identical twins. TCRdb analysed the 5' RACE reads with MiXCR anew, one entry per CDR3 protein. The data show 450,000 or so distinct CDR3 sequences, with more than 13% seen just once and roughly 0.5% held by the top ten. This same sample was also part of a study on yellow fever vaccine responses in identical twins.

Source material: CD4+ T cells sorted from blood. The receptors stem from a young woman in good health. The CDR3 runs from the conserved cysteine through the conserved F or W. The D gene is left open where the match is weak. Size values are once, few and many counts, or a class for expanded clones, and some rows have none.

V	size	D	J	DNA	CDR3
TRBV2	few	TRBD1	TRBJ1-2	TGTGCCAGCATTACGGGACAGGGAATTGGCTACACCTTC	CASITGQGIGYTF
TRBV7-2	NA	NA	TRBJ2-1	TGTGCCAGCAGCACTCGGACGGCCTACAATGAGCAGTTCTTC	CASSTRTAYNEQFF
TRBV10-2	NA	NA	TRBJ1-2	TGCGCCAGCAGTGAGTCTGGCAGTGGCGGCTACACCTTC	CASSESGSGGYTF
TRBV2	many	TRBD1	TRBJ2-1	TGTGCCAGCAGTGGGGACAGGGCGCATGAGCAGTTCTTC	CASSGDRAHEQFF
TRBV2	NA	NA	TRBJ2-3	TGTGCCAGCAGTGTCGGGACCTTGACCACAGATACGCAGTATTTT	CASSVGTLTTDTQYF
TRBV5-1	few	TRBD1	TRBJ2-7	TGCGCCAGCAGCCCGAGGACAGGCGGTAGCTCCTACGAGCAGTACTTC	CASSPRTGGSSYEQYF
TRBV12-3/TRBV12-4	NA	TRBD1	TRBJ1-2	TGTGCCACCATCGAGGGGGCTTATGGCTACACCTTC	CATIEGAYGYTF
TRBV6-1	NA	TRBD1	TRBJ2-3	TGTGCCAGCACCACTCTAATCGGGACAGTCACAGATACGCAGTATTTT	CASTTLIGTVTDTQYF
TRBV12-3/TRBV12-4	many	TRBD1	TRBJ2-7	TGTGCCAGCAGTCGGGGCCGAGACAGGGTCGGCGAGCAGTACTTC	CASSRGRDRVGEQYF
TRBV10-3	few	NA	TRBJ2-5	TGTGCCATAGGAGGGGAGACCCAGTACTTC	CAIGGETQYF
TRBV12-3/TRBV12-4	NA	NA	TRBJ2-3	TGTGCCAGCAGTATGGATACGCAGTATTTT	CASSMDTQYF
TRBV4-3	few	NA	TRBJ1-1	TGCGCCAGCAGCCGGAACCCTAGGGGAACTGAAGCTTTCTTT	CASSRNPRGTEAFF
TRBV20-1	NA	TRBD2	TRBJ2-3	TGCAGTGCTGTCACAGAGGGGCGGGAGACAGATACGCAGTATTTT	CSAVTEGRETDTQYF
TRBV12-3/TRBV12-4	NA	TRBD1	TRBJ2-7	TGTGCCAGCAGATCGACAGGGGGCGGCTACGAGCAGTACTTC	CASRSTGGGYEQYF
TRBV12-3/TRBV12-4	few	TRBD2	TRBJ2-2	TGTGCCAGCAGCCGTCTAGCGGGGGGGACCACCGGGGAGCTGTTTTTT	CASSRLAGGTTGELFF
TRBV9	NA	NA	TRBJ2-1	TGTGCCAGCAGCGGGGGACTGGGGGGATACAATGAGCAGTTCTTC	CASSGGLGGYNEQFF
TRBV6-1	NA	NA	TRBJ2-1	TGTGCCAGCAGACGGTCGGGCGGGAATTCCTACAATGAGCAGTTCTTC	CASRRSGGNSYNEQFF
TRBV6-5	NA	NA	TRBJ2-3	TGTGCCAGCAGTTACTCATGGGGGGATACGCAGTATTTT	CASSYSWGDTQYF
TRBV12-3/TRBV12-4	NA	TRBD1	TRBJ2-1	TGTGCCAGCAGTTTAGTTGGGACAGCAGGGCAGTTCTTC	CASSLVGTAGQFF
TRBV28	NA	TRBD2	TRBJ2-1	TGTGCCAGCAGTTTACCGCAGGGACTAGCGGGAATGGGCAATGAGCAGTTCTTC	CASSLPQGLAGMGNEQFF
TRBV9	NA	NA	TRBJ1-2	TGTGCCAGCAGCGCCACCGGGGAACTTAGTGGCTACACCTTC	CASSATGELSGYTF
TRBV11-2	few	NA	TRBJ2-1	TGTGCCAGCAGCTTAGTCCGTTCGCGGGGCCTATACAATGAGCAGTTCTTC	CASSLVRSRGLYNEQFF
TRBV6-1	few	TRBD1	TRBJ2-1	TGTGCCAGCAGTGAGGGACAGGGGGACTACAATGAGCAGTTCTTC	CASSEGQGDYNEQFF
TRBV6-2/TRBV6-3	few	NA	TRBJ2-7	TGTGCCAGCAGTGACTCAGGGGAGAGCTACGAGCAGTACTTC	CASSDSGESYEQYF
TRBV13	NA	NA	TRBJ2-7	TGTGCCAGCAGCCTCCGGGGCAGCCGATCCTACGAGCAGTACTTC	CASSLRGSRSYEQYF
TRBV4-3	few	NA	TRBJ2-5	TGCGCCAGCAGCCAAGAATATGCAGAGACCCAGTACTTC	CASSQEYAETQYF
TRBV7-9	NA	NA	TRBJ2-2	TGTGCCAGCAGCTTAGTGTCGAGTACCGGGGAGCTGTTTTTT	CASSLVSSTGELFF
TRBV15	NA	NA	TRBJ2-5	TGTGCCACCAGCAGAGATACAGGGGCGGCTAGCGGCCGAGAGACCCAGTACTTC	CATSRDTGAASGRETQYF
TRBV5-1	few	NA	TRBJ2-5	TGCGCCAGCAGGGACCTCGGGACCGAGACCCAGTACTTC	CASRDLGTETQYF
TRBV7-3	NA	TRBD2	TRBJ2-5	TGTGCCAGCAGCTTAGGGTCACCGGTGGGACTACGGGGAGAGACCCAGTACTTC	CASSLGSPVGLRGETQYF
TRBV28	many	NA	TRBJ2-5	TGTGCCAGCAGCCGCAACGGGTGGGAGACCCAGTACTTC	CASSRNGWETQYF
TRBV6-2/TRBV6-3	few	TRBD2	TRBJ2-1	TGTGCCAGCAGTTACTCGCTCCTAGCGGGGGACTATTACAATGAGCAGTTCTTC	CASSYSLLAGDYYNEQFF
TRBV19	NA	NA	TRBJ2-1	TGTGCCAGTAGTATCCGTCAGGGTACTGAGCAGTTCTTC	CASSIRQGTEQFF
TRBV28	few	NA	TRBJ2-1	TGTGCCAGCAGTTATGGACAGCAGTTCTTC	CASSYGQQFF
TRBV2	few	NA	TRBJ2-1	TGTGCCAGCAGTGAATCCGGCTACGACAATGAGCAGTTCTTC	CASSESGYDNEQFF
TRBV20-1	few	NA	TRBJ2-7	TGCAGTGCTCAGGATAGTCCCTACGAGCAGTACTTC	CSAQDSPYEQYF